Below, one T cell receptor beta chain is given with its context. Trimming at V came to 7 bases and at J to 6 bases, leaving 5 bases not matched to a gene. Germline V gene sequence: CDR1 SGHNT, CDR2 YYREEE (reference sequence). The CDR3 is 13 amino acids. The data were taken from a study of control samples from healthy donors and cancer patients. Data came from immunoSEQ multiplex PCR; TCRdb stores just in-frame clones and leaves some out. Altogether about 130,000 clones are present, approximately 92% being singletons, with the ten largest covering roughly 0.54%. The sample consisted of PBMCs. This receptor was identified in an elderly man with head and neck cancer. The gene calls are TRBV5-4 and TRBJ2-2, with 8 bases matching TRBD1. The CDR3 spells CASSPTGAGELFF. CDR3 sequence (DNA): TGTGCCAGCTCCCCGACAGGGGCCGGGGAGCTGTTTTTT.